A single T cell receptor beta chain is shown here with its context. Other DNA sequences in this sample translate to the same CDR3. These data belong to a study of T cell responses to AZD1222 COVID-19 vaccine. Germline lookup yields CDR1 MGHDK and CDR2 SYGVNS. The V end lost 3 bases, the J end lost 1 base, and 9 bases lay between the germline ends. The CDR3 is 14 amino acids. This table comes from immunoSEQ multiplex PCR, and its TCRdb copy is limited to in-frame clones, with some not included. The sample lists over 150,000 clones, 80% to 90% occurring once. This chain links TRBV25-1 with TRBJ1-1; D is ambiguous. This receptor was identified in an adult in good health. The sample here was peripheral blood, taken on day 0 of AZD1222 vaccination. The chain's CDR3 is CASSEGSGNTEAFF. CDR3 in DNA: TGTGCCAGCAGTGAGGGCTCGGGGAACACTGAAGCTTTCTTT.